This T cell receptor beta chain was documented in a study of early T cells in non-severe SARS-CoV-2 infection. Study information: It was bulk RNA from unsorted whole blood that was sequenced, and the chains were unpaired. Overall study results and limits: Matching against VDJdb likely underestimated virus-specific expansions, favoring anti-spike CD8.

Unique molecular identifier tags were affixed to discrete cDNA molecules. TCRdb re-analysed the 5' RACE reads in MiXCR, keeping a single row per CDR3 protein. The sample holds about 63,000 distinct CDR3 sequences, approximately 13% seen once. This clonotype is a singleton in its sample. Its antigen is as yet unknown. A much larger clone differs from this one at a single base, so this may be a read error. The CDR3 extends over 15 amino acids. Germline V gene lookup returns CDR1 SGHAT and CDR2 FQNNGV. The chain has TRBV11-2 and TRBJ2-1; 9 nucleotides align to TRBD1. The sequenced material came from whole blood. The receptor was isolated from an adult who was a healthcare worker with PCR-confirmed SARS-CoV-2 infection or an uninfected control (not recorded which). The CDR3 reads CVSSLRDREMNEQFF. The CDR3 DNA is TGTGTCAGCAGCTTAAGGGACAGGGAAATGAATGAGCAGTTCTTC.